This TCR beta chain was retrieved from a study of cytomegalovirus exposure and HLA in healthy donors. The PCR contained 60 Vbeta and 13 Jbeta primers. Sequencing used immunoSEQ multiplex PCR; TCRdb keeps in-frame clones, though not all of them. This sample has approximately 110,000 clones, with 76% found just once. The sequenced sample consisted of PBMCs. This sequence was found in a man aged 45-60 years in good health and CMV-seronegative.

CDR3 DNA sequence: TGTGCCAGCAGAAGTAATAGCGCGGGCACTGAAGCTTTCTTT. Translated, it gives CASRSNSAGTEAFF. The chain combines TRBV7-9 with TRBJ1-1, with no clear D. The CDR3 has 14 residues. Trimming took off 6 bases at V and 4 bases at J, with 15 bases between the two ends. Germline CDR1 SEHNR, CDR2 FQNEAQ (reference sequence).